What follows are 16 T cell receptor beta chains derived from one specimen sequenced in a study of PD-1 blockade in classical Hodgkin lymphoma. Generated by immunoSEQ multiplex PCR, the TCRdb table keeps only in-frame clones and is missing some. Altogether fewer than 35,000 clones are present, approximately 79% being singletons, with the ten largest covering about 0.8%. Time point given: cycle 4 day 1 (C4D1), after 5 to 7 weeks of nivolumab. Patients all relapsed after autologous stem cell transplantation, and there was variation in brentuximab vedotin exposure. From thawed PBMCs, CD4+ T cells were purified using magnetic negative selection. The sequences come from CD4+ T cells from blood, collected before the fourth cycle of nivolumab. The receptors derive from a human donor with classical Hodgkin lymphoma.

This clone was counted between two and nine times. The gene calls are TRBV18 and TRBJ1-2; no clear D gene. Germline V gene lookup returns CDR1 KGHSH and CDR2 LQKENI. The CDR3 runs 12 residues. Deletions cut 3 bases from V and 1 base from J, with 3 bases between. CDR3 nucleotide sequence: TGTGCCAGCTCACCCGTTAACTATGGCTACACCTTC. As protein: CASSPVNYGYTF.

The chain has TRBV19 and TRBJ2-1, with no clear D. Trimming pared 9 bases from V and 2 bases from J, leaving 5 bases between. The germline V gene encodes CDR1 LNHDA and CDR2 SQIVND (reference sequence). The CDR3 spans 11 residues. The CDR3 here is CASTAYNEQFF. The DNA of the CDR3 is TGTGCCAGCACTGCCTACAATGAGCAGTTCTTC.

The rearrangement links TRBV28 to TRBJ2-2, with 9 bases matching TRBD1. V was pared by 5 bases and J by 2 bases, with 6 bases of the junction left unmatched. The CDR3 sequence is 16 residues long. CDR1 is MDHEN, CDR2 SYDVKM, per germline. CDR3 nucleotides: TGTGCCAGCAGTATACTGGGACAGGGAAACACCGGGGAGCTGTTTTTT. It codes for CASSILGQGNTGELFF.

V usage is TRBV30 and J usage is TRBJ2-2; D might be TRBD1 (5 bases). Per germline, CDR1 GTSNPN and CDR2 SVGIG (reference sequence). The length of the CDR3 is 14 residues. V lost 3 bases and J lost 1, with 9 bases in between. This chain's CDR3 is CAWRGLRNTGELFF. The CDR3 DNA sequence: TGTGCCTGGAGGGGGCTGAGGAACACCGGGGAGCTGTTTTTT.

The J gene is TRBJ1-4, the V gene TRBV7-9; 7 bases agree with TRBD1. This CDR3 region has 15 residues. V gave up 3 bases and J gave up 7 bases; unmatched junction bases: 8. CDR1 is SEHNR, CDR2 FQNEAQ, per germline (reference sequence). The CDR3 region has the DNA TGTGCCAGCAGCTTTACGTCAGGGGGAGGTGAAAAACTGTTTTTT. Its protein is CASSFTSGGGEKLFF.

V usage is TRBV5-1 and J usage is TRBJ2-1, with D perhaps matching TRBD1 (7 bases). The CDR3 runs to 14 residues. The germline V gene has CDR1 SGHRS and CDR2 YFSETQ. Trimming removed 3 bases at V and 5 bases at J, with 12 bases between. The CDR3 spells CASSWRDSNNEQFF. DNA of the CDR3: TGCGCCAGCAGCTGGAGGGACAGTAACAATGAGCAGTTCTTC.

This clone was seen a handful of times. The J gene is TRBJ1-1, the V gene TRBV19; 7 nucleotides align to TRBD1. V lost 6 bases to trimming and J lost 6 bases; unmatched junction nucleotides: 10. Per the germline V gene, CDR1 is LNHDA and CDR2 is SQIVND (reference sequence). The CDR3 is 14 amino acids. For the CDR3, the DNA is TGTGCCAGTAGCTTATGGACAGGACGATCTGAAGCTTTCTTT. Translation: CASSLWTGRSEAFF.

CDR3 protein: CASNRLDSYYGYTF. CDR3 nucleotides: TGTGCCAGCAACCGATTAGACAGTTACTATGGCTACACCTTC. V is TRBV11-2 and J is TRBJ1-2, with D possibly matching TRBD1 (5 bases). V was cut by 7 bases and J by 3 bases, with 15 bases left in between. The CDR3 is 14 residues long. Germline V gives CDR1 SGHAT, CDR2 FQNNGV.

This clone was detected only once. The chain combines TRBV19 with TRBJ1-2, with D possibly being TRBD1 (5 bases). The length of the CDR3 is 15 residues. Germline lookup yields CDR1 LNHDA and CDR2 SQIVND (reference sequence). The V and J ends lost 3 bases and 1 base respectively, with 12 bases between them. The CDR3 reads CASSIAGTVNYGYTF. The CDR3 DNA follows: TGTGCCAGTAGTATTGCAGGGACCGTTAACTATGGCTACACCTTC.

The J gene is TRBJ2-7, the V gene TRBV19; D possibly matches TRBD1 or TRBD2 (5 bases each). Germline values: CDR1 LNHDA, CDR2 SQIVND (reference sequence). V lost 4 bases, J lost 4 bases, and 11 bases lay in between. The CDR3 loop spans 13 amino acids. The CDR3 nucleotides read TGTGCCAGTAGTACGGGACGGATTTACGAGCAGTACTTC. It yields the protein CASSTGRIYEQYF.

This chain uses TRBV18 with TRBJ1-4; D not resolved. Germline CDR1 KGHSH, CDR2 LQKENI. The CDR3 extends over 15 amino acids. V dropped 3 bases and J dropped 7 bases, with 15 bases sitting between them. In DNA form, the CDR3 reads TGTGCCAGCTCACCTCTCGGAGGGATTGGTGAAAAACTGTTTTTT. Translation gives CASSPLGGIGEKLFF.

The rearrangement uses TRBV30 and TRBJ1-1, with D maybe TRBD1 (6 bases). The ends were cut back, 3 bases at V and 3 bases at J, with 17 bases in the middle. The CDR3 length is 15 residues. Germline V gives CDR1 GTSNPN, CDR2 SVGIG (reference sequence). This chain's CDR3 is CAWSASRGFDTEAFF. The CDR3, as DNA: TGTGCCTGGAGCGCCTCGAGGGGGTTCGACACTGAAGCTTTCTTT.

V usage is TRBV6-5 and J usage is TRBJ2-7; D is undetermined. This CDR3 comprises 14 residues. With 5 bases removed from V and 4 bases from J, the gap between germline ends came to 15 bases. Looked up from germline, CDR1 is MNHEY and CDR2 is SVGAGI. CDR3 protein: CASSSTRDIYEQYF. The CDR3 DNA reads as TGTGCCAGCAGTAGCACCCGTGACATTTACGAGCAGTACTTC.

This clone has a single count. The gene calls are TRBV6-4 and TRBJ2-3, with TRBD2 matching 9 bases. The CDR3 has 16 amino acids. V gave up 4 bases and J gave up 5 bases; unmatched junction bases: 10. Germline V lookup: CDR1 MRHNA, CDR2 SNTAGT. CDR3 loop: CASSAGTSPWGDTQYF. Here the CDR3 DNA reads TGTGCCAGCAGTGCTGGGACTAGCCCGTGGGGAGATACGCAGTATTTT.

This rearrangement joins TRBV2 to TRBJ1-2, with D uncertain. Germline loops: CDR1 SNHLY, CDR2 FYNNEI. V was shortened by 2 bases and J by 8 bases, with 24 bases between the two germline ends. The CDR3 has 17 residues. The CDR3 nucleotides are TGTGCCAGCAGTGAAACGGGAATCTGGGAAGGTGAAGGGGGCTACACCTTC. This translates into CASSETGIWEGEGGYTF.

The chain carries TRBV11-2 and TRBJ2-3, with 9 nucleotides matching TRBD2. Looked up from germline, CDR1 is SGHAT and CDR2 is FQNNGV. CDR3 length: 17 amino acids. V dropped 5 bases and J dropped 4; count of bases not matched to a gene: 13. DNA of the CDR3: TGTGCCAGCAGCCGAACCGGGGGCGGGGGGGCCTCAGATACGCAGTATTTT. This encodes CASSRTGGGGASDTQYF.